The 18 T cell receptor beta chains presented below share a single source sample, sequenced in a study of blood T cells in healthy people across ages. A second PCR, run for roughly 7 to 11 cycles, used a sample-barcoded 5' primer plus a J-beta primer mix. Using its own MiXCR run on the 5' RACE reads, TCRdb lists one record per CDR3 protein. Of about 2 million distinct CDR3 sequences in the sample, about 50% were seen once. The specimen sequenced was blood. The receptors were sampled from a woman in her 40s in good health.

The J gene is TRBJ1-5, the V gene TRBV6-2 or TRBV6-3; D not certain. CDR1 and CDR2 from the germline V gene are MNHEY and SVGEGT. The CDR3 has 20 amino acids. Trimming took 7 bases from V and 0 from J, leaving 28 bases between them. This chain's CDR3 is CASTDTIGPRRLYSNQPQHF. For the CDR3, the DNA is TGTGCCAGCACTGATACTATCGGGCCCAGGAGGCTGTATAGCAATCAGCCCCAGCATTTT.

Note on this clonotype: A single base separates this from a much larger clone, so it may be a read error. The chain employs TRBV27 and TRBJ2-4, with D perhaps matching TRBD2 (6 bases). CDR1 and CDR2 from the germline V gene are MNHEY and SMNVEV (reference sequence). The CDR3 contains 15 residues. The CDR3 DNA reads TGTGCCAGCAGTTTAGGGGCACTAGCCAAAAACAGTCAGTACTTC. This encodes CASSLGALAKNSQYF.

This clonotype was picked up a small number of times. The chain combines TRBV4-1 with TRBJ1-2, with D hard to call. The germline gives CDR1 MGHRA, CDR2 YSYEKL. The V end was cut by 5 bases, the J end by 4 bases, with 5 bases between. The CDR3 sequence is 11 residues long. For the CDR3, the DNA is TGCGCCAGCAGCGAGTTCTATGGCTACACCTTC. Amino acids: CASSEFYGYTF.

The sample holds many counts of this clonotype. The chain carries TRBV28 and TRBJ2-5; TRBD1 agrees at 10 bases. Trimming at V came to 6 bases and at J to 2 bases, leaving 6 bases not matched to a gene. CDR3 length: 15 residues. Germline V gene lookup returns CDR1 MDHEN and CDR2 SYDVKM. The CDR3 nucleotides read TGTGCCAGCAGGACAGGGGGCTCAGGGCAAGAGACCCAGTACTTC. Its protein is CASRTGGSGQETQYF.

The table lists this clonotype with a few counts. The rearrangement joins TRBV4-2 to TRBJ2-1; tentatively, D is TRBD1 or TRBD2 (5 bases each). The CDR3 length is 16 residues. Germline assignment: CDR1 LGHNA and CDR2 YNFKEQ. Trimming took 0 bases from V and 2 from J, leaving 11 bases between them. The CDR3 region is CASSQEKRGAYNEQFF. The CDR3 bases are TGTGCCAGCAGCCAAGAGAAGAGGGGTGCCTACAATGAGCAGTTCTTC.

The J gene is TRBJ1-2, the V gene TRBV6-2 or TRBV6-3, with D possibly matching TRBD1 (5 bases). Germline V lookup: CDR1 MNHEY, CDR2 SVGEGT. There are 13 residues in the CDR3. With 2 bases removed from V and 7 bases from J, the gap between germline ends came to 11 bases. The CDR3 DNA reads TGTGCCAGCAGTTACCCCGTCGGGGGTGGCTACACCTTC. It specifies CASSYPVGGGYTF.

The CDR3 here is CASSPTVGPEAFF. The CDR3 DNA is TGTGCCAGCAGTCCCACCGTAGGCCCTGAAGCTTTCTTT. V gene TRBV7-2 combines with J gene TRBJ1-1; D remains ambiguous. This CDR3 has 13 residues. Germline lookup yields CDR1 SGHTA and CDR2 FQGNSA. The germline V and J ends were trimmed by 6 bases and 6 bases, with 14 bases remaining between them.

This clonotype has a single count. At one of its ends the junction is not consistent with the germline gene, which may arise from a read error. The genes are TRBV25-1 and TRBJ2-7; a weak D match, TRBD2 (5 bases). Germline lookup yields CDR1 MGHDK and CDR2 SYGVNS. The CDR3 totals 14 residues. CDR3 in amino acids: CASSERTSYNEQYF. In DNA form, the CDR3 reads TGTGCTAGCAGTGAAAGGACTTCCTACAATGAGCAGTACTTC.

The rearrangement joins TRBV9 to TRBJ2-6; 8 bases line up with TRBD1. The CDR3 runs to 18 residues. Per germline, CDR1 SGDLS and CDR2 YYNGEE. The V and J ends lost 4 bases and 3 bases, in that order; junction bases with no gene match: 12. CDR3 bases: TGTGCCAGCAGCCGGACAGGGAACTTTATTGGTGGGGCCAACGTCCTGACTTTC. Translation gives CASSRTGNFIGGANVLTF.

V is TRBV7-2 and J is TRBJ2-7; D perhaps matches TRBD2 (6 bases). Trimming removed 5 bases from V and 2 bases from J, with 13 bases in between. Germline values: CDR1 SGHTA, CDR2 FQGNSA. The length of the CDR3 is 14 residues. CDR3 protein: CASSRRTIPYEQYF. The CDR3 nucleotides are TGTGCCAGCAGCCGCCGGACTATCCCCTACGAGCAGTACTTC.

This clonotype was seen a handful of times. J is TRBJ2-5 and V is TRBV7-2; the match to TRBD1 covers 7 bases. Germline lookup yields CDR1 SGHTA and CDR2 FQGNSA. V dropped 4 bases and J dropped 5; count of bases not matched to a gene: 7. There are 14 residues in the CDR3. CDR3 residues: CASSSTGSLETQYF. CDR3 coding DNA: TGTGCCAGCAGCTCGACAGGGTCTCTGGAGACCCAGTACTTC.

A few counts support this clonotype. Here the CDR3 reads CASSLEGGYYGYTF. As DNA, the CDR3 is TGTGCCAGCAGCTTAGAAGGGGGGTACTATGGCTACACCTTC. The genes are TRBV7-8 and TRBJ1-2, with D perhaps TRBD1 (6 bases). The germline gives CDR1 SGHVS, CDR2 FQNEAQ. The CDR3 consists of 14 residues. Deletions cut 1 base from V and 3 bases from J, with 9 bases between. Full variable domain (outside the CDR3, taken from reference TRBV7-8 and TRBJ1-2): GAGVSQSPRYKVAKRGQDVALRCDPISGHVSLFWYQQALGQGPEFLTYFQNEAQLDKSGLPSDRFFAERPEGSVSTLKIQRTQQEDSAVYLCASSLEGGYYGYTFGSGTRLTVV.

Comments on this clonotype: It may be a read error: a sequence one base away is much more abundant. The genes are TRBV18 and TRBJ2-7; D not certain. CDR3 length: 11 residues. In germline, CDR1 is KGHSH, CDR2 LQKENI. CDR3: CARSQQSDQYF. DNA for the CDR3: TGTGCCAGATCACAGCAAAGCGACCAGTACTTC.

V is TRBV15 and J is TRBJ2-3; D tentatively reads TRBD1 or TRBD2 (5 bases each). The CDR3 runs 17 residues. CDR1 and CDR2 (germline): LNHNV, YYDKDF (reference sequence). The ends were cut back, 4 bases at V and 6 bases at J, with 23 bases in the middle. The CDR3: CATSTSPGPKGWDTQYF. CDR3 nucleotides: TGTGCCACCAGCACGTCGCCGGGACCCAAGGGTTGGGATACGCAGTATTTT.

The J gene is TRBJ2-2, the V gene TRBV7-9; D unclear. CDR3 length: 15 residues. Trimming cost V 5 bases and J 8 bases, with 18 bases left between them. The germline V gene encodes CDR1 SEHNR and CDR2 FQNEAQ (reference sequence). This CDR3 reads CASSPLSMGTGELFF. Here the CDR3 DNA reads TGTGCCAGCAGCCCACTGTCTATGGGAACGGGGGAGCTGTTTTTT. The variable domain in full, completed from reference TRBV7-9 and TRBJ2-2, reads DTGVSQNPRHKITKRGQNVTFRCDPISEHNRLYWYRQTLGQGPEFLTYFQNEAQLEKSRLLSDRFSAERPKGSFSTLEIQRTEQGDSAMYLCASSPLSMGTGELFFGEGSRLTVL.

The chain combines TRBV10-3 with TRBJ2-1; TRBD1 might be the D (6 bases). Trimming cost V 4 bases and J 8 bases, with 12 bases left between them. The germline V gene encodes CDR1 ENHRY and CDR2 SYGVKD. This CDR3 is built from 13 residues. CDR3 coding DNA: TGTGCCATCAGTGGGACAGCGATGGATGAGCAGTTCTTC. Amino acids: CAISGTAMDEQFF.

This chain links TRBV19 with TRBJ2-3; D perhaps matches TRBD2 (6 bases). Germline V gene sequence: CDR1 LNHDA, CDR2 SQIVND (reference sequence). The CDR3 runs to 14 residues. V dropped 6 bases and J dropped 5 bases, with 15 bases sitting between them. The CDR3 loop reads CASRPGLREDTQYF. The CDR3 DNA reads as TGTGCCAGTAGGCCGGGACTCAGGGAAGATACGCAGTATTTT.

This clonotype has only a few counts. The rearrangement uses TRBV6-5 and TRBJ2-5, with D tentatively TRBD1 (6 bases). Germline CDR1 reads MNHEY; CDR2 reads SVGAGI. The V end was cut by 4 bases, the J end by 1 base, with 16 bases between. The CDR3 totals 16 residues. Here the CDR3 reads CASSSSSGHRQETQYF. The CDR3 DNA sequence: TGTGCCAGCAGTTCCTCATCGGGACACCGCCAAGAGACCCAGTACTTC.